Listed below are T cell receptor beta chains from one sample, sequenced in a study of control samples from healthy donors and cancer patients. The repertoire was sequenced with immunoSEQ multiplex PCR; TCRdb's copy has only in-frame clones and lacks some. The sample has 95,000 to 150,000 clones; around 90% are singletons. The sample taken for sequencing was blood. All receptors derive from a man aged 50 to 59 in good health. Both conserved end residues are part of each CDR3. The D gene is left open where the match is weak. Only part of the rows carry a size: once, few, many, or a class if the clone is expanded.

CDR3 DNA: TGCAGCGTCGTGGGGGGGGGTCTCTCTGGAAACACCATATATTTT
CDR3 protein: CSVVGGGLSGNTIYF
J gene: TRBJ1-3
D gene: .
clone size: once
V gene: TRBV29-1

CDR3 DNA: TGTGCCAGCAGTTACAGGCGACAGCAAGTATACTACGAGCAGTACTTC
CDR3 protein: CASSYRRQQVYYEQYF
J gene: TRBJ2-7
D gene: .
clone size: .
V gene: TRBV6-6

CDR3 DNA: TGTGCCAGTACTTGGGACAGTGGAAACTATGGCTACACCTTC
CDR3 protein: CASTWDSGNYGYTF
J gene: TRBJ1-2
D gene: TRBD1
clone size: .
V gene: TRBV19

CDR3 DNA: TGTGCCAGCAGCCGCATATCAACCGGGGAGCTGTTTTTT
CDR3 protein: CASSRISTGELFF
J gene: TRBJ2-2
D gene: .
clone size: .
V gene: TRBV3-1/TRBV3-2

CDR3 DNA: TGTGCCAGCAGTGGCACCTCCTACGAGCAGTACTTC
CDR3 protein: CASSGTSYEQYF
J gene: TRBJ2-7
D gene: .
clone size: medium-sized
V gene: TRBV27

CDR3 DNA: TGCGCCAGCAGCTTGGAAGGACTAAACACCGGGGAGCTGTTTTTT
CDR3 protein: CASSLEGLNTGELFF
J gene: TRBJ2-2
D gene: .
clone size: .
V gene: TRBV5-1

CDR3 DNA: TGTGCCAGCAGCCTACTCGGACAGGGGAGCACTGAAGCTTTCTTT
CDR3 protein: CASSLLGQGSTEAFF
J gene: TRBJ1-1
D gene: TRBD1
clone size: .
V gene: TRBV27

CDR3 DNA: TGTGCCAGCAGTGAAGCTAAATGGGGTAGGAGGACTGAAGCTTTCTTT
CDR3 protein: CASSEAKWGRRTEAFF
J gene: TRBJ1-1
D gene: .
clone size: .
V gene: TRBV2

CDR3 DNA: TGTGCCAGCAGCTTAAAACAGGGGGCGCATGATTATGGCTACACCTTC
CDR3 protein: CASSLKQGAHDYGYTF
J gene: TRBJ1-2
D gene: TRBD1
clone size: once
V gene: TRBV11-2

CDR3 DNA: TGTGCCAGCAGCTTAGCGCAGGGTACCGGGGAGCTGTTTTTT
CDR3 protein: CASSLAQGTGELFF
J gene: TRBJ2-2
D gene: .
clone size: few
V gene: TRBV7-9

CDR3 DNA: TGTGCCAGTAGTATCCGGGACACAAATCAGCCCCAGCATTTT
CDR3 protein: CASSIRDTNQPQHF
J gene: TRBJ1-5
D gene: .
clone size: .
V gene: TRBV19

CDR3 DNA: TGTGCCAGCAGCCGTATGGGGACAGGGCCGTCACCCCTCCACTTT
CDR3 protein: CASSRMGTGPSPLHF
J gene: TRBJ1-6
D gene: TRBD1
clone size: .
V gene: TRBV2

CDR3 DNA: TGTGCCAGCAGCCTTGGACTGATCCTCTCTGGAAACACCATATATTTT
CDR3 protein: CASSLGLILSGNTIYF
J gene: TRBJ1-3
D gene: .
clone size: .
V gene: TRBV5-6

CDR3 DNA: TGTGCCAGCAGACTTCAGGGAGGCCTTAACTATGGCTACACCTTC
CDR3 protein: CASRLQGGLNYGYTF
J gene: TRBJ1-2
D gene: .
clone size: .
V gene: TRBV2

CDR3 DNA: TGTGCCAGTAGTTACACTTTACTTAACACTGAAGCTTTCTTT
CDR3 protein: CASSYTLLNTEAFF
J gene: TRBJ1-1
D gene: .
clone size: .
V gene: TRBV19

CDR3 DNA: TGTGCCAGTAGTATCACGTCGGGATTTCAGCCCCAGCATTTT
CDR3 protein: CASSITSGFQPQHF
J gene: TRBJ1-5
D gene: .
clone size: .
V gene: TRBV19

CDR3 DNA: TGTGCCAGTACTCCCGACGGTAACTCTGGAAACACCATATATTTT
CDR3 protein: CASTPDGNSGNTIYF
J gene: TRBJ1-3
D gene: .
clone size: .
V gene: TRBV19

CDR3 DNA: TGTGCCAGTCGAGACATTATGAACACTGAAGCTTTCTTT
CDR3 protein: CASRDIMNTEAFF
J gene: TRBJ1-1
D gene: .
clone size: .
V gene: TRBV19

CDR3 DNA: TGTGCCATCAAATCCACTCCGAACACTGAAGCTTTCTTT
CDR3 protein: CAIKSTPNTEAFF
J gene: TRBJ1-1
D gene: .
clone size: once
V gene: TRBV10-3

CDR3 DNA: TGTGCCAGCAGCCACCGGGCGCCCCTTCAAGAGACCCAGTACTTC
CDR3 protein: CASSHRAPLQETQYF
J gene: TRBJ2-5
D gene: .
clone size: .
V gene: TRBV5-8

CDR3 DNA: TGTGCCAGCAGTCGCCGGGGACATTTAACTGAAGCTTTCTTT
CDR3 protein: CASSRRGHLTEAFF
J gene: TRBJ1-1
D gene: .
clone size: .
V gene: TRBV27

CDR3 DNA: TGCGCCAGCAGTCTGAAGAACAGGGGGGAGACCCAGTACTTC
CDR3 protein: CASSLKNRGETQYF
J gene: TRBJ2-5
D gene: TRBD1
clone size: .
V gene: TRBV10-2

CDR3 DNA: TGTGCCAGCAGCCCTCGAGGACAGGAAGATCCGTTGTACGAGCAGTACTTC
CDR3 protein: CASSPRGQEDPLYEQYF
J gene: TRBJ2-7
D gene: TRBD1
clone size: .
V gene: TRBV9

CDR3 DNA: TGTGCCAGCAGCGCAGGACTAGCGGATACCGGGCAGTACTTC
CDR3 protein: CASSAGLADTGQYF
J gene: TRBJ2-7
D gene: TRBD2
clone size: .
V gene: TRBV9

CDR3 DNA: TGTGCCAGCAGTGCGGACGGGAGCTCTGGAAACACCATATATTTT
CDR3 protein: CASSADGSSGNTIYF
J gene: TRBJ1-3
D gene: .
clone size: .
V gene: TRBV25-1

CDR3 DNA: TGTGCTAGTGGTCCGGGGACAGGGAACTCCTACGAGCAGTACTTC
CDR3 protein: CASGPGTGNSYEQYF
J gene: TRBJ2-7
D gene: TRBD1
clone size: .
V gene: TRBV12-5

CDR3 DNA: TGTGCCAGCAGCGAGACAGGTGGGGAGCAGTACTTC
CDR3 protein: CASSETGGEQYF
J gene: TRBJ2-7
D gene: .
clone size: .
V gene: TRBV5-6

CDR3 DNA: TGCGCCAGCAGCTTGGTGGGAGATAATTCACCCCTCCACTTT
CDR3 protein: CASSLVGDNSPLHF
J gene: TRBJ1-6
D gene: .
clone size: .
V gene: TRBV5-1

CDR3 DNA: TGTGCCAGCAGCGCCAGGGACAGGAGTCCCGGGGAGCTGTTTTTT
CDR3 protein: CASSARDRSPGELFF
J gene: TRBJ2-2
D gene: TRBD1
clone size: .
V gene: TRBV3-1/TRBV3-2

CDR3 DNA: TGTGCCAGCAGTTTGAATAGTCAGACGGGAGCTTTCTTT
CDR3 protein: CASSLNSQTGAFF
J gene: TRBJ1-1
D gene: .
clone size: .
V gene: TRBV27

CDR3 DNA: TGTGCCTGGAGAAGAGGGCAGGGGGCAGGGAACACTGAAGCTTTCTTT
CDR3 protein: CAWRRGQGAGNTEAFF
J gene: TRBJ1-1
D gene: TRBD1
clone size: .
V gene: TRBV30

CDR3 DNA: TGTGCCAGCAGTGCTAACGGGGTCTGGACTGAAGCTTTCTTT
CDR3 protein: CASSANGVWTEAFF
J gene: TRBJ1-1
D gene: .
clone size: .
V gene: TRBV27

CDR3 DNA: TGCAGCGTTGAAAGTTGGGGGGGAGGCGACGGCTACACCTTC
CDR3 protein: CSVESWGGGDGYTF
J gene: TRBJ1-2
D gene: .
clone size: once
V gene: TRBV29-1

CDR3 DNA: TGTGCCAGCAGCCCCCCGGGACAAGAGTCTAAAGGCTACACCTTC
CDR3 protein: CASSPPGQESKGYTF
J gene: TRBJ1-2
D gene: .
clone size: .
V gene: TRBV7-2

CDR3 DNA: TGCAGCGTCCACTTAGTTCGGAACACTGAAGCTTTCTTT
CDR3 protein: CSVHLVRNTEAFF
J gene: TRBJ1-1
D gene: .
clone size: .
V gene: TRBV29-1

CDR3 DNA: TGTGCCAGCAGTTTTCGGACACCCCAAGAGACCCAGTACTTC
CDR3 protein: CASSFRTPQETQYF
J gene: TRBJ2-5
D gene: .
clone size: .
V gene: TRBV6-5

CDR3 DNA: TGTGCCAGCAGCCCAAGGGGGGGGGCTAATCGGGATGAAAAACTGTTTTTT
CDR3 protein: CASSPRGGANRDEKLFF
J gene: TRBJ1-4
D gene: .
clone size: .
V gene: TRBV7-2

CDR3 DNA: TGTGCCAGCGGACTGCAGCCTGACTATGGCTACACCTTC
CDR3 protein: CASGLQPDYGYTF
J gene: TRBJ1-2
D gene: .
clone size: .
V gene: TRBV2

CDR3 DNA: TGTGCCAGCAGGGGCGATAACTATGGCTACACCTTC
CDR3 protein: CASRGDNYGYTF
J gene: TRBJ1-2
D gene: .
clone size: few
V gene: TRBV6-5

CDR3 DNA: TGTGCCAGCAGTTCTCTGACTAGCGGGGGGCGAGGGGAGACCCAGTACTTC
CDR3 protein: CASSSLTSGGRGETQYF
J gene: TRBJ2-5
D gene: TRBD2
clone size: .
V gene: TRBV27

CDR3 DNA: TGTGCCAGTAGTCCCCAGTCTAACTATGGCTACACCTTC
CDR3 protein: CASSPQSNYGYTF
J gene: TRBJ1-2
D gene: .
clone size: once
V gene: TRBV19

CDR3 DNA: TGTGCCAGCAGCCAAACTCACAGGGGAGAAGCTTTCTTT
CDR3 protein: CASSQTHRGEAFF
J gene: TRBJ1-1
D gene: TRBD1
clone size: once
V gene: TRBV11-2

CDR3 DNA: TGTGCCAGCAGCTACGCCGGGACCACAGATACGCAGTATTTT
CDR3 protein: CASSYAGTTDTQYF
J gene: TRBJ2-3
D gene: .
clone size: once
V gene: TRBV2

CDR3 DNA: TGTGCCAGCTCACCCCTTCGACAGCCTTCTTACGAGCAGTACTTC
CDR3 protein: CASSPLRQPSYEQYF
J gene: TRBJ2-7
D gene: .
clone size: .
V gene: TRBV18

CDR3 DNA: TGTGCCATCAGTGAGTCCCGGGACCCCACAGATACGCAGTATTTT
CDR3 protein: CAISESRDPTDTQYF
J gene: TRBJ2-3
D gene: .
clone size: many
V gene: TRBV10-3

CDR3 DNA: TGTGCCACCAGTGACGTGGGGGAGAACACCGGGGAGCTGTTTTTT
CDR3 protein: CATSDVGENTGELFF
J gene: TRBJ2-2
D gene: .
clone size: once
V gene: TRBV24-1

CDR3 DNA: TGTGCCAGCAGTTTAGGCCTAACCCTCGATGAGCAGTTCTTC
CDR3 protein: CASSLGLTLDEQFF
J gene: TRBJ2-1
D gene: .
clone size: .
V gene: TRBV27

CDR3 DNA: TGTGCCAGCAGCTTTACGATGCAAGAGACCCAGTACTTC
CDR3 protein: CASSFTMQETQYF
J gene: TRBJ2-5
D gene: .
clone size: .
V gene: TRBV7-6

CDR3 DNA: TGTGCCAGCAGGGGACTAGCGGGGGGCGTCAATGAGCAGTTCTTC
CDR3 protein: CASRGLAGGVNEQFF
J gene: TRBJ2-1
D gene: TRBD2
clone size: .
V gene: TRBV6-5

CDR3 DNA: TGTGCCAGCAGCCTCCAAACAGGTTTTGGAAACACCATATATTTT
CDR3 protein: CASSLQTGFGNTIYF
J gene: TRBJ1-3
D gene: .
clone size: .
V gene: TRBV14

CDR3 DNA: TGTGCCACCGGGGTAGGCCAGGGCGGAGAGACCCAGTACTTC
CDR3 protein: CATGVGQGGETQYF
J gene: TRBJ2-5
D gene: .
clone size: .
V gene: TRBV19

CDR3 DNA: TGTGCCAGCAGCCCCCCCCGACAGGGCGCGAACACCGGGGAGCTGTTTTTT
CDR3 protein: CASSPPRQGANTGELFF
J gene: TRBJ2-2
D gene: TRBD1
clone size: .
V gene: TRBV13

CDR3 DNA: TGTGCCAGCAGCGTAGAGGACACCGGGGAGCTGTTTTTT
CDR3 protein: CASSVEDTGELFF
J gene: TRBJ2-2
D gene: .
clone size: .
V gene: TRBV9

CDR3 DNA: TGCGCCAGCAGCTTGGGGGCAGACTACGAGCAGTACTTC
CDR3 protein: CASSLGADYEQYF
J gene: TRBJ2-7
D gene: .
clone size: .
V gene: TRBV5-1

CDR3 DNA: TGTGCCTGGAGTCGAGGGGACAGGGGGCAAGAAAAACTGTTTTTT
CDR3 protein: CAWSRGDRGQEKLFF
J gene: TRBJ1-4
D gene: TRBD1
clone size: .
V gene: TRBV30

CDR3 DNA: TGTGCCAGCAGCCCGGGCGGAAACACAGATACGCAGTATTTT
CDR3 protein: CASSPGGNTDTQYF
J gene: TRBJ2-3
D gene: .
clone size: .
V gene: TRBV11-3

CDR3 DNA: TGTGCCAGCCGGACTAGCGGAGCCTACGAGCAGTACTTC
CDR3 protein: CASRTSGAYEQYF
J gene: TRBJ2-7
D gene: TRBD2
clone size: .
V gene: TRBV27

CDR3 DNA: TGCGCCAGCAGCTGGGATCAGGGGGCCCCCTCCCACGAGCAGTACTTC
CDR3 protein: CASSWDQGAPSHEQYF
J gene: TRBJ2-7
D gene: TRBD1
clone size: .
V gene: TRBV5-1